The present T cell receptor (beta chain) was sequenced within a study of OX40 agonist ivuxolimab in advanced cancers. Study in general: Patients were about 83% male with ages about 23 to 90, mean approximately 58. Eligibility rules accepted prior anti-PD-1, anti-PD-L1 or anti-CTLA-4 therapy, and around 38% had some. Partial responses were achieved by three patients, of whom one had hepatocellular carcinoma and two had cutaneous melanoma.

There are 15 residues in the CDR3. The germline V and J ends were trimmed by 0 bases and 1 base, with 10 bases remaining between them. Per germline, CDR1 SGHDT and CDR2 YYEEEE. The count of this clone is one. Its specificity is not known. Profiled with immunoSEQ multiplex PCR; TCRdb holds only in-frame clones, not every one. The table lists 75,000 to 95,000 clones, 92% of them singletons. Study findings and constraints: CD4+ and CD8+ T cells in blood underwent clonal expansion by week 6 at 0.1 to 3.0 mg/kg.

J is TRBJ1-2 and V is TRBV5-6, with a tentative D call TRBD1 (5 bases). The input for sequencing was CD4+ or CD8+ T cells sorted from blood, taken in a trial of the OX40 agonist ivuxolimab. The receptor was derived from an adult with an advanced solid tumor such as melanoma, head and neck, liver or kidney cancer. In nucleotides, the CDR3 is TGTGCCAGCAGCTTGGGGCAGGGCCTTAACTATGGCTACACCTTC. This gives the protein CASSLGQGLNYGYTF.